The entry that follows covers one T cell receptor (beta chain) sequence. The source of the sample is a study of shared clonotypes between healthy human individuals. Study in general: The plates for each donor numbered three CD4 naive, three CD4 memory, two CD8 naive and one CD8 memory.

The CDR3 contains 16 residues. Germline V CDR1 and CDR2: ENHRY, SYGVKD. V shed 3 bases, J shed 6 bases, and the junction held 9 bases outside the gene matches. The method was immunoSEQ multiplex PCR; TCRdb's version includes in-frame clones alone and lacks a portion of them. This table has a few hundred thousand clones, over 50% appearing once. The source of this sequence is a man aged 25 to 40 in good health. The rearrangement links TRBV10-3 to TRBJ2-1, with TRBD2 matching over 9 bases. Sample: memory CD4+ T cells sorted from blood. Regarding subset: CD45RA-negative fraction. CDR3 coding DNA: TGTGCCATCAGTGAACAGGGACTAGCAGTCACCAATGAGCAGTTCTTC. This gives the protein CAISEQGLAVTNEQFF.